Only a few counts were recorded for the clone carrying this T cell receptor beta chain. Its antigen is as yet unknown. The entry originates in a study of cytomegalovirus exposure and HLA in healthy donors. Findings and limits, study-wide: Most TCR sequences were rare, but some public TCRs occurred in many donors. Around 160 TCR beta chains were listed as cytomegalovirus-associated. It was found in a later analysis that first-cohort TCR clusters tended to co-occur in the 100 to 150 validation repertoires. Cytomegalovirus status was reportedly diagnosed by the classifier with high specificity and sensitivity.

J was trimmed by 3 bases and V by 3 bases; bases with no gene match: 19. The CDR3 runs to 19 residues. Looked up from germline, CDR1 is SGHRS and CDR2 is YFSETQ. This table comes from immunoSEQ multiplex PCR, and its TCRdb copy is limited to in-frame clones, with some not included. Of 150,000 to 200,000 clones listed, less than 95% are singletons. The receptor was isolated from a woman aged 18 to 35 in good health and CMV-seropositive. V usage is TRBV5-1 and J usage is TRBJ1-2; 8 bases fit TRBD1. Sequencing used PBMCs. As DNA, the CDR3 is TGCGCCAGCAGCTACACCGGGGGACAGGCCCTTCAGTGGGACTATGGCTACACCTTC. Translating it yields CASSYTGGQALQWDYGYTF.